This T cell receptor (beta chain) comes out of a study of vaccination and CD4 T cells after COVID-19. Study background: Nasal swab PCR showed SARS-CoV-2 in convalescent patients, fewer than 10 with mild and one with severe disease. Post-COVID sampling occurred a median roughly 100 days after diagnosis (range 35 to 161).

Worth noting for this clonotype: What it recognizes is unknown.

Sequencing of cultured CD4+ T cell DNA used the Oncomine TCR Beta short-read assay. MiXCR, applied by TCRdb to the PCR reads, yields one record per CDR3 protein. The sample yields approximately 10,000 distinct CDR3 sequences, approximately 80% seen once. The treatment here: roughly nine-day PBMC culture with coronavirus spike peptide pools or control peptides (ViraFEST assay). Germline V gene lookup returns CDR1 SGHTA and CDR2 FQGNSA. The CDR3 has 11 residues. V was trimmed by 10 bases and J by 3 bases, leaving 7 bases between them. Study-wide findings and caveats: Spike mono-reactivity was found in 304 of 307 vaccine-specific clones from convalescent patients.

What was sequenced was CD4+ T cells from blood, cultured in vitro. The chain has TRBV7-2 and TRBJ2-1; D remains unclear. This TCR came from a human donor who had recovered from COVID-19. The CDR3 reads CATSLYNEQFF. The DNA for the CDR3 is TGTGCCACTTCTCTCTACAATGAGCAGTTCTTC.